This T cell receptor (beta chain) was captured in a study of Ad26.COV2.S vaccination and SARS-CoV-2 variants. Regarding the study as a whole: There was a possibility that the TCR breadth and depth analyses underestimated total T cell responses. Spike-specific TCR breadth was greater in vaccine than placebo recipients.

Remarks on this clone: Its antigen is currently unknown.

As to treatment: some 19 received Ad26.COV2.S at low or high dose, single or two shots; about 5 received placebo; per-sample allocation not given. Material that was analyzed had been drawn on day 63 after the first vaccine or placebo injection. Repertoires were generated with immunoSEQ multiplex PCR, while TCRdb's copy carries only in-frame clones and drops some. The sample lists more than 300,000 clones, more than 85% occurring once. Germline CDR1 and CDR2: PRHDT and FYEKMQ (reference sequence). The CDR3 runs 16 residues. J was trimmed by 2 bases and V by 5 bases; bases with no gene match: 9. The sequence came from a person aged 18-60 years who received the Ad26.COV2.S COVID-19 vaccine or a placebo. The chain employs TRBV13 and TRBJ1-2, with 9 bases matching TRBD1. Sample: peripheral blood, taken in a trial of Ad26.COV2.S vaccine versus placebo. The chain's CDR3 is CASSTTGTGSNYGYTF. CDR3 nucleotides: TGTGCCAGCAGCACAACCGGGACAGGGTCGAACTATGGCTACACCTTC.